These 31 T cell receptor beta chains were sequenced from one sample in a study of T cells in Graves' hyperthyroidism and ophthalmopathy. RNA transcripts provided the source from which TCR beta CDR3 regions were amplified. The HTBI primer set served for first-round RT-PCR of the TCR CDR3. TCRdb recomputed calls from the multiplex PCR reads with MiXCR, one row per CDR3 protein. Of over 700,000 distinct CDR3 sequences in the sample, over 15% were seen once. The sample comprised blood. The receptors were gathered from a woman aged 50 to 60 with Graves' hyperthyroidism that later progressed to Graves' ophthalmopathy.

This clonotype was picked up a small number of times. The chain joins TRBV4-2 to TRBJ1-1; tentative D call: TRBD1 (5 bases). The CDR3 covers 14 residues. CDR1 is LGHNA, CDR2 YNFKEQ, per germline. V was pared by 1 base and J by 7 bases, with 13 bases between. As DNA, the CDR3 is TGTGCCAGCAGCCAAGTGGCGACAGCCTATGAAGCTTTCTTT. Translating it yields CASSQVATAYEAFF.

This chain joins TRBV15 and TRBJ1-2; 7 bases fit TRBD1. Germline trimming cut 5 bases from V and 4 bases from J; bases unmatched to any gene: 4. The germline V gene encodes CDR1 LNHNV and CDR2 YYDKDF (reference sequence). This CDR3 comprises 13 residues. The CDR3 protein is CATSGGTVYGYTF. The CDR3 DNA follows: TGTGCCACCAGCGGGGGGACAGTCTATGGCTACACCTTC.

This rearrangement joins TRBV5-5 to TRBJ1-2, with D unclear. Trimming left V 0 bases short and J 8 bases short, with 17 bases between. CDR1 SGHKS and CDR2 YYEKEE come from the germline V gene (reference sequence). This CDR3 contains 15 residues. The DNA for the CDR3 is TGTGCCAGCAGCTTGGCTTCTTTCCTCGCCGAGGGCTACACCTTC. This translates into CASSLASFLAEGYTF.

This sequence joins TRBV2 and TRBJ1-1, with 7 bases aligning to TRBD1. This CDR3 is 14 amino acids long. The germline V gene has CDR1 SNHLY and CDR2 FYNNEI. V was pared by 6 bases and J by 4 bases, with 8 bases of the junction left unmatched. Here the CDR3 DNA reads TGTGCCAGCAGGGACAGGCCCTCCGGCACTGAAGCTTTCTTT. Translation gives CASRDRPSGTEAFF.

This clonotype was detected ten times or more. J is TRBJ2-1 and V is TRBV5-1; TRBD2 agrees at 11 bases. The length of the CDR3 is 15 residues. Germline CDR1 is SGHRS and CDR2 is YFSETQ. The J segment lost 5 bases and the V segment lost 3 bases, leaving 4 bases of the junction unmatched. The CDR3 spells CASSSASGGNNEQFF. CDR3 nucleotide sequence: TGCGCCAGCAGCTCGGCTAGCGGGGGGAACAATGAGCAGTTCTTC.

The sample holds a few counts of this clonotype. This chain links TRBV7-9 with TRBJ2-1; 9 nucleotides line up with TRBD2. CDR3 length equals 15 residues. J gave up 7 bases and V 6 bases, and 10 bases lay outside the gene matches. The germline V gene has CDR1 SEHNR and CDR2 FQNEAQ (reference sequence). CDR3 sequence (DNA): TGTGCCAGCAGGTATCAGCGGGGGGACCGTAATGAGCAGTTCTTC. Protein: CASRYQRGDRNEQFF. Full variable domain (rest looked up from reference TRBV7-9 and TRBJ2-1): DTGVSQNPRHKITKRGQNVTFRCDPISEHNRLYWYRQTLGQGPEFLTYFQNEAQLEKSRLLSDRFSAERPKGSFSTLEIQRTEQGDSAMYLCASRYQRGDRNEQFFGPGTRLTVL.

This clonotype was seen ten or more times. V usage is TRBV3-1 and J usage is TRBJ1-2; D may be TRBD1 (5 bases). The CDR3 is 15 residues long. V dropped 1 base and J dropped 7 bases, with 16 bases sitting between them. Per germline, CDR1 LGHDT and CDR2 YNNKEL (reference sequence). The CDR3 reads CASSQGRVEGGGYTF. CDR3 DNA sequence: TGTGCCAGCAGCCAAGGCAGGGTCGAGGGAGGTGGCTACACCTTC.

The table lists this clonotype with many counts. The gene calls are TRBV11-2 and TRBJ2-3; D gene ambiguous. CDR3 length equals 18 residues. Germline V gene lookup returns CDR1 SGHAT and CDR2 FQNNGV. Trimming pared 1 base from V and 3 bases from J, leaving 20 bases between. CDR3 region: CASSLGVAAGDRTDTQYF. CDR3 bases: TGTGCCAGCAGCTTAGGGGTCGCGGCAGGTGATCGGACAGATACGCAGTATTTT.

A few counts support this clonotype. V usage is TRBV4-1 and J usage is TRBJ1-5, with D possibly TRBD1 on 6 matching bases. The germline V and J ends were trimmed by 4 bases and 5 bases, with 15 bases remaining between them. This CDR3 has 15 residues. Germline CDR1 is MGHRA and CDR2 is YSYEKL. In DNA, the CDR3 is TGCGCCAGCAGCCCACAAGGGGGGCCGGATCAGCCCCAGCATTTT. This gives the protein CASSPQGGPDQPQHF.

This chain connects TRBV30 to TRBJ1-2; no clear D. From germline, CDR1 is GTSNPN and CDR2 SVGIG (reference sequence). This CDR3 is 12 amino acids long. Trimming cost V 0 bases and J 4 bases, with 6 bases left between them. CDR3 loop: CAWSVSTYGYTF. In DNA, the CDR3 is TGTGCCTGGAGTGTTTCTACCTATGGCTACACCTTC.

This clonotype has just a few counts. The genes are TRBV4-1 and TRBJ1-4, with D unclear. The germline V and J ends were trimmed by 1 base and 0 bases, with 12 bases remaining between them. Germline CDR1 MGHRA, CDR2 YSYEKL. The CDR3 runs to 17 residues. The CDR3 sequence is CASSQGVSTSTNEKLFF. CDR3 in DNA: TGCGCCAGCAGCCAAGGGGTCAGTACTTCAACTAATGAAAAACTGTTTTTT.

Only a few counts were recorded for this clonotype. The rearrangement uses TRBV27 and TRBJ2-2; D might be TRBD2 (6 bases). CDR3 length equals 14 residues. Between the trimmed V and J ends, which lost 3 bases and 4 bases, there was a span of 9 bases. Germline-derived CDR1 and CDR2 are MNHEY and SMNVEV (reference sequence). CDR3 DNA sequence: TGTGCCAGCAGTTTCGGGACTGTCACCGGGGAGCTGTTTTTT. Protein sequence: CASSFGTVTGELFF.

This clonotype showed up many times. This chain's CDR3 is CASSSSPLADTQYF. CDR3 nucleotides: TGCGCCAGCAGCTCCTCCCCGCTAGCAGATACGCAGTATTTT. The V gene is TRBV5-1, the J gene TRBJ2-3; D is undetermined. V dropped 3 bases and J dropped 4 bases, with 12 bases sitting between them. The CDR3 is 14 amino acids. Germline V CDR1 and CDR2: SGHRS, YFSETQ. The entire variable domain, with the rest obtained from reference TRBV5-1 and TRBJ2-3, is as follows: KAGVTQTPRYLIKTRGQQVTLSCSPISGHRSVSWYQQTPGQGLQFLFEYFSETQRNKGNFPGRFSGRQFSNSRSEMNVSTLELGDSALYLCASSSSPLADTQYFGPGTRLTVL.

This clonotype occurred many times. This chain links TRBV6-1 with TRBJ2-7; tentatively, D is TRBD1 (5 bases). The V gene's germline CDR1 is MNHNS and CDR2 SASEGT. This CDR3 is 13 amino acids long. The V end was cut by 5 bases, the J end by 2 bases, with 10 bases between. For the CDR3, the DNA is TGTGCCAGCAGTCAGGGTCCCGCCTACGAGCAGTACTTC. Translated, it gives CASSQGPAYEQYF.

On this clonotype itself: Sequence at one end of the junction differs from germline and may be a read error. The chain is built from TRBV14 and TRBJ2-2, with D perhaps TRBD1 (6 bases). CDR1 SGHDN and CDR2 FVKESK come from the germline V gene. CDR3 length: 15 residues. Here the CDR3 reads CAGSQSRQETGELFF. The CDR3 region has the DNA TGTGCCGGCAGCCAGAGTAGACAGGAGACCGGGGAGCTGTTTTTT.

This clonotype was picked up a small number of times. The chain uses TRBV4-1 and TRBJ1-1; possibly TRBD1 for D (6 bases). This CDR3 is built from 15 residues. CDR1 and CDR2 from the germline V gene are MGHRA and YSYEKL. V was shortened by 1 base and J by 4 bases, with 13 bases between the two germline ends. CDR3: CASSQVGRGATEAFF. CDR3 DNA: TGCGCCAGCAGCCAAGTCGGAAGGGGGGCCACTGAAGCTTTCTTT.

The rearrangement joins TRBV29-1 to TRBJ2-5, with D possibly matching TRBD1 (6 bases). V was pared by 4 bases and J by 4 bases, with 10 bases between. Per the germline V gene, CDR1 is SQVTM and CDR2 is ANQGSEA. The CDR3 spans 12 residues. Here the CDR3 reads CSVGPRGETQYF. In DNA, the CDR3 is TGCAGCGTTGGGCCCAGGGGAGAGACCCAGTACTTC.

Notes on this clonotype: With a much larger clone just one base away, this may be a read error. This rearrangement joins TRBV27 to TRBJ1-1; 10 nucleotides match TRBD1. The length of the CDR3 is 16 residues. CDR1 MNHEY and CDR2 SMNVEV come from the germline V gene (reference sequence). V gave up 7 bases and J gave up 1 base; unmatched junction bases: 9. CDR3 nucleotides: TGTGCCAGCACGAGAGAGACAGGGGGCGGGAACACTGAAGCTTTCTTT. Translation gives CASTRETGGGNTEAFF.

Only a few counts were recorded for this clonotype. The V and J genes are TRBV5-1 and TRBJ2-2; the match to TRBD1 covers 7 bases. Germline trimming cut 1 base from V and 3 bases from J; bases unmatched to any gene: 6. The CDR3 extends over 16 amino acids. Germline values: CDR1 SGHRS, CDR2 YFSETQ. The DNA of the CDR3 is TGCGCCAGCAGCTTGTTTCGGGACAGTTACACCGGGGAGCTGTTTTTT. It yields the protein CASSLFRDSYTGELFF.

This clonotype was counted ten times or more. The V and J genes are TRBV6-1 and TRBJ2-1, with 9 bases lining up with TRBD2. The CDR3 consists of 17 residues. Germline loops: CDR1 MNHNS, CDR2 SASEGT. J lost 8 bases, V lost 2 bases, and 13 bases had no gene match. CDR3 in amino acids: CASSESPLAGGPYEQFF. In DNA form, the CDR3 reads TGTGCCAGCAGTGAATCCCCCCTTGCGGGGGGGCCCTATGAGCAGTTCTTC.

This clonotype came up a few times. The V and J genes are TRBV29-1 and TRBJ2-1; 11 nucleotides match TRBD2. The J segment lost 8 bases and the V segment lost 4 bases, leaving 7 bases of the junction unmatched. The CDR3 consists of 14 residues. CDR1 is SQVTM, CDR2 ANQGSEA, per germline. CDR3 residues: CSVVSVAGGYEQFF. Written as DNA, the CDR3 is TGCAGCGTTGTGTCGGTAGCGGGGGGGTATGAGCAGTTCTTC.

This clonotype occurred many times. The chain combines TRBV7-8 with TRBJ2-7, with unresolved D. The germline V and J ends were trimmed by 1 base and 2 bases, with 9 bases remaining between them. Germline values: CDR1 SGHVS, CDR2 FQNEAQ. This CDR3 has 14 amino acids. This CDR3 reads CASSLVAQPYEQYF. CDR3 nucleotide sequence: TGTGCCAGCAGCTTAGTGGCCCAGCCCTACGAGCAGTACTTC.

V usage is TRBV7-8 and J usage is TRBJ1-2; D uncertain. CDR1 is SGHVS and CDR2 is FQNEAQ in the germline V gene. This CDR3 contains 14 residues. The ends were cut back, 0 bases at V and 4 bases at J, with 9 bases in the middle. The CDR3 bases are TGTGCCAGCAGCTTAGCGGCCGGCTCCTATGGCTACACCTTC. Translation: CASSLAAGSYGYTF. Full variable domain (missing parts from reference TRBV7-8 and TRBJ1-2): GAGVSQSPRYKVAKRGQDVALRCDPISGHVSLFWYQQALGQGPEFLTYFQNEAQLDKSGLPSDRFFAERPEGSVSTLKIQRTQQEDSAVYLCASSLAAGSYGYTFGSGTRLTVV.

This clonotype was detected only a few times. The CDR3 spells CASSAAGTSGGVDEQFF. The CDR3 DNA is TGTGCCAGCAGCGCCGCCGGGACTAGCGGGGGGGTAGATGAGCAGTTCTTC. This rearrangement joins TRBV13 to TRBJ2-1; 16 bases are shared with TRBD2. Germline trimming cut 5 bases from V and 8 bases from J; bases unmatched to any gene: 9. CDR3 length equals 17 residues. The germline V gene encodes CDR1 PRHDT and CDR2 FYEKMQ (reference sequence).

The sample holds a few counts of this clonotype. The rearrangement links TRBV3-1 to TRBJ2-2; TRBD1 agrees at 7 bases. Germline-derived CDR1 and CDR2 are LGHDT and YNNKEL (reference sequence). CDR3 size: 17 residues. The V gene end was trimmed by 4 bases and the J gene end by 3 bases; junction bases not matched to a gene: 11. The CDR3 is CASSPGRTGADTGELFF. DNA for the CDR3: TGTGCCAGCAGCCCCGGCCGCACAGGGGCGGACACCGGGGAGCTGTTTTTT.

The DNA of the CDR3 is TGCAGTGCTAGACTAGGAGCGAGTGGCGACTATGGCTACACCTTC. This codes for CSARLGASGDYGYTF. This rearrangement joins TRBV20-1 to TRBJ1-2, with D uncertain. The length of the CDR3 is 15 residues. V was pared by 2 bases and J by 3 bases, with 16 bases between. Germline V gene sequence: CDR1 DFQATT, CDR2 SNEGSKA (reference sequence).

In this sample, this clonotype turned up a few times. The rearrangement uses TRBV7-9 and TRBJ1-1; possibly TRBD1 for D (6 bases). Germline CDR1 reads SEHNR; CDR2 reads FQNEAQ (reference sequence). This CDR3 spans 16 amino acids. Trimming took 5 bases from V and 3 from J, leaving 19 bases between them. The CDR3 is CASSLTRGGRDTEAFF. CDR3 nucleotides: TGTGCCAGCAGCCTAACCCGCGGGGGGCGCGACACTGAAGCTTTCTTT.

The chain uses TRBV19 and TRBJ2-3, with 7 bases fitting TRBD2. The germline V gene has CDR1 LNHDA and CDR2 SQIVND (reference sequence). The CDR3 runs to 15 residues. The J segment lost 4 bases and the V segment lost 3 bases, leaving 7 bases of the junction unmatched. The CDR3 sequence: CASSMVGGKADTQYF. CDR3 in DNA: TGTGCCAGTAGTATGGTCGGGGGGAAGGCAGATACGCAGTATTTT.

This clonotype was seen only a few times. The chain joins TRBV6-9 to TRBJ1-1, with 11 positions matching TRBD1. J lost 11 bases, V lost 3 bases, and 8 bases had no gene match. The CDR3 is 14 amino acids. Per the germline V gene, CDR1 is MNHGY and CDR2 is SVAAGI. In DNA, the CDR3 is TGTGCCAGCAGTTACGGACAGGGGGCGGTTGGGGCTTTCTTT. Its translation: CASSYGQGAVGAFF.

This clonotype was found a few times. The chain couples TRBV4-1 to TRBJ1-2; D is perhaps TRBD1 (5 bases). The germline CDR1 and CDR2 sequences are MGHRA and YSYEKL. The CDR3 extends over 15 amino acids. Trimming shortened V by 1 base and J by 4 bases, and 13 bases separated the two germline ends. CDR3: CASSQAGPGGYGYTF. The CDR3 nucleotides are TGCGCCAGCAGCCAAGCCGGGCCCGGGGGCTATGGCTACACCTTC.

This clonotype has at least ten counts. This sequence joins TRBV12-3 or TRBV12-4 and TRBJ1-1, with D perhaps TRBD1 (6 bases). The CDR3 extends over 15 amino acids. V lost 1 base and J 4 bases, leaving 13 bases between the germline ends. CDR3 in amino acids: CASSLVQGLGTEAFF. The CDR3 nucleotides read TGTGCCAGCAGTTTAGTACAGGGTCTGGGCACTGAAGCTTTCTTT.